This TCR beta chain was captured by sequencing in a study of T cells in Graves' hyperthyroidism and ophthalmopathy. Those patients with uncontrolled infection, other autoimmune disease, pregnancy or lactation were excluded. RNA transcripts gave rise to amplified TCR beta CDR3 regions. The HTBI primer set was used in a first-round RT-PCR of the TCR CDR3. MiXCR was run by TCRdb on the multiplex PCR reads, yielding one entry per CDR3 protein. The data contain hundreds of thousands of distinct CDR3 sequences, 45% of them singletons. This clonotype was recorded at least ten times. Its antigen remains unknown. The V gene's germline CDR1 is SEHNR and CDR2 FQNEAQ (reference sequence). CDR3 size: 11 residues. V lost 6 bases to trimming and J lost 0 bases, with 2 bases between them. Broader study findings: Most expanded thyroid clonotypes above 0.001 also appeared in blood. Model-based prediction identified ophthalmopathy a median approximately 6 months prior to its onset.

Specimen: peripheral blood or thyroid tissue (not recorded which). The source is an adult man with Graves' disease, either hyperthyroidism or ophthalmopathy (not recorded which). This chain connects TRBV7-9 to TRBJ1-2, with D unresolved. Here the CDR3 reads CASSSNYGYTF. Here the CDR3 DNA reads TGTGCCAGCAGTTCTAACTATGGCTACACCTTC.